These 21 T cell receptor beta chains came from one sample sequenced in a study of cytomegalovirus exposure and HLA in healthy donors. Profiling relied on immunoSEQ multiplex PCR, and the TCRdb table lists in-frame clones only, not all of them. Of around 150,000 clones in the sample, around nine tenths were seen once. Source material: PBMCs. The receptors were sampled from a young woman in good health and CMV-seropositive.

The rearrangement joins TRBV27 to TRBJ2-5, with a weak D call TRBD2 (7 bases). Trimming took off 3 bases at V and 1 base at J, with 15 bases between the two ends. Per germline, CDR1 MNHEY and CDR2 SMNVEV (reference sequence). This CDR3 comprises 16 residues. The CDR3 DNA is TGTGCCAGCAGTTTTAAGGGGGGGGGATTCCAAGAGACCCAGTACTTC. Translating it yields CASSFKGGGFQETQYF.

The rearrangement joins TRBV29-1 to TRBJ2-3, with TRBD2 as a possible D gene (6 bases). V was cut by 7 bases and J by 3 bases, with 14 bases left in between. Per germline, CDR1 SQVTM and CDR2 ANQGSEA. The CDR3 has 13 amino acids. CDR3 bases: TGCAGCGGCGGGGAGAGCGGGACAGATACGCAGTATTTT. This encodes CSGGESGTDTQYF.

The chain recombines TRBV30 with TRBJ1-2; weak D call: TRBD1 (5 bases). V was shortened by 2 bases and J by 8 bases, with 9 bases between the two germline ends. The germline CDR1 and CDR2 sequences are GTSNPN and SVGIG (reference sequence). The CDR3 loop spans 11 amino acids. The DNA for the CDR3 is TGTGCCTGGAGTTCAGGGTGGGGCTACACCTTC. Its translation: CAWSSGWGYTF.

This clone is a singleton in its sample. The V and J genes are TRBV15 and TRBJ2-1; TRBD2 agrees at 12 bases. V gave up 1 base and J gave up 8 bases; unmatched junction bases: 0. In germline, CDR1 is LNHNV, CDR2 YYDKDF (reference sequence). This CDR3 has 14 residues. CDR3 sequence: CATSRGLAGDEQFF. The CDR3, as DNA: TGTGCCACCAGCAGAGGACTAGCGGGAGATGAGCAGTTCTTC.

V is TRBV28 and J is TRBJ2-7, with TRBD1 as a possible D gene (5 bases). This CDR3 has 16 residues. V lost 5 bases and J lost 3, with 20 bases in between. Per germline, CDR1 MDHEN and CDR2 SYDVKM. Here the CDR3 reads CASSLISRGRYYEQYF. For the CDR3, the DNA is TGTGCCAGCAGTCTTATTTCTAGGGGTCGCTACTACGAGCAGTACTTC.

The V gene is TRBV5-6, the J gene TRBJ1-1, with 10 bases matching TRBD1. This CDR3 has 13 amino acids. Germline V gives CDR1 SGHDT, CDR2 YYEEEE. The trim removed 3 bases at V and 5 bases at J, leaving 1 base unmatched. The CDR3 reads CASSWTGGTEAFF. The CDR3 DNA follows: TGTGCCAGCAGCTGGACAGGGGGAACTGAAGCTTTCTTT. Looking up the rest from reference TRBV5-6 and TRBJ1-1 gives the full variable domain: DAGVTQSPTHLIKTRGQQVTLRCSPKSGHDTVSWYQQALGQGPQFIFQYYEEEERQRGNFPDRFSGHQFPNYSSELNVNALLLGDSALYLCASSWTGGTEAFFGQGTRLTVV.

This clone appeared a single time. An end of the junction does not agree with germline; a read error may underlie this. The rearrangement uses TRBV10-3 and TRBJ2-3, with a possible D match to TRBD2 (6 bases). The CDR3 extends over 13 amino acids. Looked up from germline, CDR1 is ENHRY and CDR2 is SYGVKD. CDR3: CAIGEAGTDTQYF. As DNA, the CDR3 is TGTGCCATCGGTGAGGCGGGAACAGATACGCAGTATTTT.

J is TRBJ2-7 and V is TRBV12-5; D uncertain. Germline V gives CDR1 LGHNT, CDR2 FRNRAP. CDR3 length: 11 residues. Between the trimmed V and J ends, which lost 4 bases and 6 bases, there was a span of 7 bases. Written as DNA, the CDR3 is TGTGCTAGTGGTTCGGGTTTCGAGCAGTACTTC. Translated: CASGSGFEQYF.

This rearrangement joins TRBV28 to TRBJ2-7; 9 bases are shared with TRBD1. This CDR3 contains 14 residues. CDR1 and CDR2 (germline): MDHEN, SYDVKM. With 4 bases clipped from V and 3 bases from J, the junction kept 4 bases outside the gene matches. The CDR3 region is CASSSGTGIYEQYF. The CDR3 nucleotides are TGTGCCAGCAGTTCCGGGACAGGGATCTACGAGCAGTACTTC.

The chain links TRBV4-3 to TRBJ2-1, with 12 bases that match TRBD2. Germline V lookup: CDR1 LGHNA, CDR2 YSLEER. V lost 0 bases and J lost 7; bases outside the gene matches: 10. The CDR3 has 18 amino acids. Written as DNA, the CDR3 is TGCGCCAGCAGCCAAGATCCACTAGCGGGAGGAAGGAATAATGAGCAGTTCTTC. It encodes CASSQDPLAGGRNNEQFF.

This clone was seen only a few times. The chain recombines TRBV6-1 with TRBJ2-1; 9 nucleotides line up with TRBD2. The CDR3 is 13 residues long. Germline values: CDR1 MNHNS, CDR2 SASEGT. The V and J ends lost 8 bases and 2 bases, in that order; junction bases with no gene match: 1. The CDR3 is CASGTSPYNEQFF. The CDR3 nucleotides read TGTGCCAGCGGGACTAGCCCCTACAATGAGCAGTTCTTC.

This chain uses TRBV7-9 with TRBJ2-7; D may be TRBD2 (5 bases). V was shortened by 1 base and J by 6 bases, with 10 bases between the two germline ends. The CDR3 contains 13 residues. Germline loops: CDR1 SEHNR, CDR2 FQNEAQ (reference sequence). The CDR3 DNA sequence: TGTGCCAGCAGCTTAGTTTTAGGAGGCGAGCAGTACTTC. This gives the protein CASSLVLGGEQYF. The variable domain in full, with the rest retrieved from reference TRBV7-9 and TRBJ2-7, is DTGVSQNPRHKITKRGQNVTFRCDPISEHNRLYWYRQTLGQGPEFLTYFQNEAQLEKSRLLSDRFSAERPKGSFSTLEIQRTEQGDSAMYLCASSLVLGGEQYFGPGTRLTVT.

The chain joins TRBV4-1 to TRBJ1-4, with D perhaps TRBD1 (5 bases). The CDR3 totals 16 residues. Trimming took 1 base from V and 7 from J, leaving 16 bases between them. Germline-derived CDR1 and CDR2 are MGHRA and YSYEKL. The CDR3 loop reads CASSQGAGRGGEKLFF. As DNA, the CDR3 is TGCGCCAGCAGCCAAGGCGCCGGGAGGGGAGGTGAAAAACTGTTTTTT.

The chain recombines TRBV6-1 with TRBJ2-1; 12 bases map to TRBD2. Trimming took 0 bases from V and 6 from J; bases not matched to a gene: 0. In germline, CDR1 is MNHNS, CDR2 SASEGT. This CDR3 has 15 residues. The CDR3 DNA is TGTGCCAGCAGTGAAGCACTAGCGGGAGGCAATGAGCAGTTCTTC. This encodes CASSEALAGGNEQFF.

The chain carries TRBV6-1 and TRBJ1-5, with D perhaps matching TRBD1 (6 bases). CDR3 length: 15 amino acids. Germline V gives CDR1 MNHNS, CDR2 SASEGT. V was shortened by 7 bases and J by 1 base, with 14 bases between the two germline ends. CDR3 region: CASNRQVVSNQPQHF. In DNA, the CDR3 is TGTGCCAGCAATAGACAGGTTGTGAGCAATCAGCCCCAGCATTTT.

This chain uses TRBV18 with TRBJ1-4; 8 bases are shared with TRBD1. Trimming removed 4 bases from V and 8 bases from J; junction bases left unmatched: 3. CDR3 length equals 13 residues. The V gene's germline CDR1 is KGHSH and CDR2 LQKENI. The CDR3 region has the DNA TGTGCCAGCTCACGCAACAGGGGGGAAAAACTGTTTTTT. Amino acid sequence: CASSRNRGEKLFF.

This clone was counted once. J is TRBJ2-5 and V is TRBV5-1; 13 bases line up with TRBD2. Germline V CDR1 and CDR2: SGHRS, YFSETQ. J lost 4 bases, V lost 3 bases, and 18 bases had no gene match. The length of the CDR3 is 20 residues. The CDR3 DNA reads as TGCGCCAGCAGCTCACGGACTAGCGGGAGTTATGGTTCGGCTGGAGAGACCCAGTACTTC. Protein: CASSSRTSGSYGSAGETQYF.

The V and J genes are TRBV18 and TRBJ2-3; 14 positions match TRBD2. The CDR3 has 15 residues. J lost 6 bases, V lost 4 bases, and 3 bases had no gene match. Germline lookup yields CDR1 KGHSH and CDR2 LQKENI. CDR3 DNA: TGTGCCAGCTCACTGGGACTAGCGGGAGACGATACGCAGTATTTT. This codes for CASSLGLAGDDTQYF.

This rearrangement joins TRBV2 to TRBJ1-5, with 7 bases lining up with TRBD1. The CDR3 totals 18 residues. CDR1 is SNHLY, CDR2 FYNNEI, per germline. V was clipped by 7 bases and J by 6 bases; unmatched bases: 21. In DNA form, the CDR3 reads TGTGCCAGCATGGGGACAGCAATCGCCCAGGGTTATAGTCAGCCCCAGCATTTT. It translates to CASMGTAIAQGYSQPQHF.

The chain combines TRBV4-2 with TRBJ2-1; 14 bases are a match to TRBD2. This CDR3 has 17 amino acids. Looked up from germline, CDR1 is LGHNA and CDR2 is YNFKEQ. With 0 bases clipped from V and 5 bases from J, the junction kept 3 bases outside the gene matches. The CDR3 protein is CASSQDRGLAGDNEQFF. CDR3 DNA: TGTGCCAGCAGCCAAGATAGGGGACTAGCGGGAGACAATGAGCAGTTCTTC.

The chain joins TRBV4-3 to TRBJ2-1, with 10 bases fitting TRBD2. Germline-derived CDR1 and CDR2 are LGHNA and YSLEER. Trimming at V came to 5 bases and at J to 8 bases, leaving 12 bases not matched to a gene. The CDR3 extends over 16 amino acids. CDR3 protein: CASSLRRTSGGDEQFF. CDR3 nucleotide sequence: TGCGCCAGCAGCTTACGGAGGACTAGCGGAGGCGATGAGCAGTTCTTC.